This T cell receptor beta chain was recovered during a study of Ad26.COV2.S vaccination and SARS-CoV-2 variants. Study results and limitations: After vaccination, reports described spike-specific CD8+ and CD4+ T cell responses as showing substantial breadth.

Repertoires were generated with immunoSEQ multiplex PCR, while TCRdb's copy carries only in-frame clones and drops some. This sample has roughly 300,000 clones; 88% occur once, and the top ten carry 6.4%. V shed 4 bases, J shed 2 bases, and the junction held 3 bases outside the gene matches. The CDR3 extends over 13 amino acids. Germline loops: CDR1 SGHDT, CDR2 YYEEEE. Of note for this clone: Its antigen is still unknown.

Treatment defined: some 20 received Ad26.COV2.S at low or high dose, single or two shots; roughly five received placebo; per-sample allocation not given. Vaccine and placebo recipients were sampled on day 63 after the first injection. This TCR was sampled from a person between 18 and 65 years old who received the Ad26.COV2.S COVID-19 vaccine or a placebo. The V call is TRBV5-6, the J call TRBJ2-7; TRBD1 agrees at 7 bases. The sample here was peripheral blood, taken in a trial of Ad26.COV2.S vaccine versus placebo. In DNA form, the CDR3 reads TGTGCCAGCAGCAGGGACAGCACCTACGAGCAGTACTTC. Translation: CASSRDSTYEQYF.